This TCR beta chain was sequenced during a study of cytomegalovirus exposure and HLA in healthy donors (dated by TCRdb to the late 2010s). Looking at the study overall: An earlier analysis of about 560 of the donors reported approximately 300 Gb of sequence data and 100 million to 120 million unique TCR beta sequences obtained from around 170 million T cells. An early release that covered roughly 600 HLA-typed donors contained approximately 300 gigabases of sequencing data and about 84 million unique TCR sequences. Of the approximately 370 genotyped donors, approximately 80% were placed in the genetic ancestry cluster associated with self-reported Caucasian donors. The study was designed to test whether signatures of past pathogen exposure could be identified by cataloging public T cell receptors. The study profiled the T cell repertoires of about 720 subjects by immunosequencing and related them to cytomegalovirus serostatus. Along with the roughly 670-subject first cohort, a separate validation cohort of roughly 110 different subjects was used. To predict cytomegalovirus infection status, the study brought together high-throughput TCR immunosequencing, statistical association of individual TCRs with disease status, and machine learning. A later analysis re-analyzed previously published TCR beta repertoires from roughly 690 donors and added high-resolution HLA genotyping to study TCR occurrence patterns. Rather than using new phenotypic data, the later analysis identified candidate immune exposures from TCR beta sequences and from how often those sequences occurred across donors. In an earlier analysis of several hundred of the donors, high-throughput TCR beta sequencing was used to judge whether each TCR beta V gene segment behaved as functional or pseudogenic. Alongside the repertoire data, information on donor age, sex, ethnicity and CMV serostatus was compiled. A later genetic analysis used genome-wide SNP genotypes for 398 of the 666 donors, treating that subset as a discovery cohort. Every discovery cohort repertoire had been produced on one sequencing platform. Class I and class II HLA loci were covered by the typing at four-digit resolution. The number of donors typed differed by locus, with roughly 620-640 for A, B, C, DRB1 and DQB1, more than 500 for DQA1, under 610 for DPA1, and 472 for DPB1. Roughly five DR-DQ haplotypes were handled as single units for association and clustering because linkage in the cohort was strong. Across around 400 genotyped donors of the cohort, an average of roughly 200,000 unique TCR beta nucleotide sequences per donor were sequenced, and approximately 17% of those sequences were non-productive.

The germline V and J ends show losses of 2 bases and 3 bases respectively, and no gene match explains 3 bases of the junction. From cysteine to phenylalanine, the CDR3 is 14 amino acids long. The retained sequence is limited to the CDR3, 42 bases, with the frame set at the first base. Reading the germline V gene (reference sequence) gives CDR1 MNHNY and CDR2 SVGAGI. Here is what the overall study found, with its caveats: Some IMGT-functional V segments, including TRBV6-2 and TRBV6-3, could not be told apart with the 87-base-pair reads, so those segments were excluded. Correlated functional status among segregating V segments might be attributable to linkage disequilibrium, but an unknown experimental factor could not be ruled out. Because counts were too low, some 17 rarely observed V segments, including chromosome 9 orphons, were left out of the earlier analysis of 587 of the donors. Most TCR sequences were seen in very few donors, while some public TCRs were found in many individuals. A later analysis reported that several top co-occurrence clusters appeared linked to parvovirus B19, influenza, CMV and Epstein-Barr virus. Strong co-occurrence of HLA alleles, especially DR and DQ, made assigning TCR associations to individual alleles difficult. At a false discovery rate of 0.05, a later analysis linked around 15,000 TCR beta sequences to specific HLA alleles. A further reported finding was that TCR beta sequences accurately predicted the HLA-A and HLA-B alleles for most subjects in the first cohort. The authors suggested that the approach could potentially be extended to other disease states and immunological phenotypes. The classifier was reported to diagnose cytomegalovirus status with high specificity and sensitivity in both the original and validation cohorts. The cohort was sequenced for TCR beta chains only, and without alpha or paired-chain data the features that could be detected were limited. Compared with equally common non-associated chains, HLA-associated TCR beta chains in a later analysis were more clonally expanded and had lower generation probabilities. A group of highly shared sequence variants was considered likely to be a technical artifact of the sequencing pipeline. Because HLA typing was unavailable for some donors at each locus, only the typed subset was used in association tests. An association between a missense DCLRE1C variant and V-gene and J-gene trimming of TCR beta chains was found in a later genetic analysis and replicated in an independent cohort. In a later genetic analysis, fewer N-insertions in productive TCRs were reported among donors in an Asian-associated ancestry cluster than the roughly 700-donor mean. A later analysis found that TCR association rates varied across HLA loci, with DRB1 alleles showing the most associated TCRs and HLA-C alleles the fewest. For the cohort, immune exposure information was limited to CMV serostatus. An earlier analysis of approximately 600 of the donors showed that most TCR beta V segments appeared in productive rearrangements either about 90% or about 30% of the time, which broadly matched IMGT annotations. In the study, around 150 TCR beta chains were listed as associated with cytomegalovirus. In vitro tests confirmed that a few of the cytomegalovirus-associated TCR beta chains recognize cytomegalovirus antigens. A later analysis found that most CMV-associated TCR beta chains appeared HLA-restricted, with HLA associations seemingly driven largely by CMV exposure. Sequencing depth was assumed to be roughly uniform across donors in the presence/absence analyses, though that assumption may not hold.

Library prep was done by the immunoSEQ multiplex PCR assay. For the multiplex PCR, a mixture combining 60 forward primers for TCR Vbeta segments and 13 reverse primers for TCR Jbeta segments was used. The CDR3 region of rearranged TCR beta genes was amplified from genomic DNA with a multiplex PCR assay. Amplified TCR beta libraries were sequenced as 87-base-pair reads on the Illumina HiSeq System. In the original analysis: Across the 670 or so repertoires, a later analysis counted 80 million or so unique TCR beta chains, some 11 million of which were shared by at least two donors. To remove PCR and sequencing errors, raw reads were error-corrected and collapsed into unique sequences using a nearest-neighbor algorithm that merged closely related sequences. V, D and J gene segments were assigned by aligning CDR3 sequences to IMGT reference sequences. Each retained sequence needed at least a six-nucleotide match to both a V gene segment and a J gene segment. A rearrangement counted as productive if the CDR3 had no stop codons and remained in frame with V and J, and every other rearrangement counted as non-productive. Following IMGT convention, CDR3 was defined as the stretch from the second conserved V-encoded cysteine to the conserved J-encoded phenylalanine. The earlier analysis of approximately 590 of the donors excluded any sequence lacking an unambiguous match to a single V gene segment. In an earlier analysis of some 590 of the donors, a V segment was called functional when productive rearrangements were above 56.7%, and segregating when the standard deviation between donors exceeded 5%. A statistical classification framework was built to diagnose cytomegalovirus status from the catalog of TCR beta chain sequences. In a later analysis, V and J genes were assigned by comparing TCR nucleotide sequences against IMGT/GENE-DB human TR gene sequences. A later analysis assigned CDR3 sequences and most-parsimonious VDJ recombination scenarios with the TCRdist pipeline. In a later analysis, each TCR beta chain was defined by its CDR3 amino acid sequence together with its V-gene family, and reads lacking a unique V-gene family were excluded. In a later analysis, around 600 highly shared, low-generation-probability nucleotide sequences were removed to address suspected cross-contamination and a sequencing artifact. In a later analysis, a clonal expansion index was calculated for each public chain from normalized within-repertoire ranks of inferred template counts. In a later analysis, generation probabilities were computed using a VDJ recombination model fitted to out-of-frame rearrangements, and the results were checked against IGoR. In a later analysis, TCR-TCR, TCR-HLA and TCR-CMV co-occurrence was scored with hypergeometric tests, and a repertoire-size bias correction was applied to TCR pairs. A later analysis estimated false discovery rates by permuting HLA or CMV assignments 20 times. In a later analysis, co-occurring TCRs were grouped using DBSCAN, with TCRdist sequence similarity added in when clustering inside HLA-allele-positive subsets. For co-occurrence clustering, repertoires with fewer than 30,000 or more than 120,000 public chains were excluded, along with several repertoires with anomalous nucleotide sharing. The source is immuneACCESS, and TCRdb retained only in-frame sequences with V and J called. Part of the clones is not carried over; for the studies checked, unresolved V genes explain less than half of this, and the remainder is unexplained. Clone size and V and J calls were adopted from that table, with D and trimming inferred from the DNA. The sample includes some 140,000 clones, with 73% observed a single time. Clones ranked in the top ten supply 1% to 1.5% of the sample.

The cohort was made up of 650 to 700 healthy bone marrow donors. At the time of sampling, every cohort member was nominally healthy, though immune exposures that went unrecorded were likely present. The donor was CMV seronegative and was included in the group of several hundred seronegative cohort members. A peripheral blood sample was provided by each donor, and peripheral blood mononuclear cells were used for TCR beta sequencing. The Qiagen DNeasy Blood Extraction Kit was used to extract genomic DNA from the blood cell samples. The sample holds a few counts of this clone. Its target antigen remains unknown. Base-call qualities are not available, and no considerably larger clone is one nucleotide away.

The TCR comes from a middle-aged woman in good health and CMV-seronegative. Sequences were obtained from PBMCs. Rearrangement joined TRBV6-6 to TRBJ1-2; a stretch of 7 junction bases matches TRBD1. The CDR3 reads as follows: CASSYDRDDYGYTF. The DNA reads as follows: TGTGCCAGCAGTTACGACAGGGATGACTATGGCTACACCTTC.